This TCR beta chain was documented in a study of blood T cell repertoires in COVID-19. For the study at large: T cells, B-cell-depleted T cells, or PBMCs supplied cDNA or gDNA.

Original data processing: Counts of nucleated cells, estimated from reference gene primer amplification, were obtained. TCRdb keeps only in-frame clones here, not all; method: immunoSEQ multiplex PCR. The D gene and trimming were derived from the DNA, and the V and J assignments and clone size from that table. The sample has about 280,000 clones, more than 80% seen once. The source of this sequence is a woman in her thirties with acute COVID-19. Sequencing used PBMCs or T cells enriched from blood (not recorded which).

The CDR3 region has the DNA TGTGCCAGCAGTCCTGGGGGGAGTTACGAGCAGTACTTC. It translates to CASSPGGSYEQYF. J is TRBJ2-7 and V is TRBV12-3 or TRBV12-4, with D tentatively TRBD2 (6 bases). The V end lost 5 bases, the J end lost 4 bases, and 12 bases lay between the germline ends. The CDR3 is made up of 13 amino acids.